The 2 T cell receptor beta chains presented below share a single source sample, sequenced in a study of shared T cell receptors in the human thymus. Sequencing was performed with immunoSEQ multiplex PCR; in TCRdb, only in-frame clones are kept and a portion is missing. The profile shows more than 550,000 clones, over 75% of them singletons. A further study also used this sample, focusing on human thymus T cells.

The specimen was thymocytes. The receptors were sampled from a girl younger than two with a congenital heart defect.

The CDR3 loop reads CASSTGHPYEQYF. The CDR3 DNA is TGTGCCAGCAGCACGGGACACCCCTACGAGCAGTACTTC. V gene TRBV9 combines with J gene TRBJ2-7; tentative D call: TRBD1 (6 bases). The CDR3 is 13 amino acids. Trimming left V 4 bases short and J 2 bases short, with 10 bases between. The germline gives CDR1 SGDLS, CDR2 YYNGEE.

The rearrangement uses TRBV15 and TRBJ2-1; 11 positions match TRBD2. The CDR3 has 16 amino acids. Germline V gene sequence: CDR1 LNHNV, CDR2 YYDKDF (reference sequence). Trimming took 5 bases from V and 7 from J; bases not matched to a gene: 10. The CDR3 DNA reads as TGTGCCACCAGCGAGATAGCGGGGGGGCGTGGAAATGAGCAGTTCTTC. Protein: CATSEIAGGRGNEQFF.